The entry that follows covers one T cell receptor (beta chain) sequence. This clonotype appeared a few times. The antigen it binds to is not known. Base qualities are not provided; no much larger clone lies one nucleotide away. The donors were 40 or so Caucasian individuals from Russia, aged 6 to 90 years, who were systemically healthy. Around 10 milliliters of peripheral blood were collected from each donor into EDTA-treated Vacutainer tubes. PBMCs were isolated by Ficoll-Paque density-gradient centrifugation, with at least 7 million obtained per sample. Total RNA was extracted from PBMCs with Trizol reagent, with at least 5.5 micrograms obtained per sample. For every donor, flow cytometry on a PBMC aliquot measured the percentage of naive CD45RAhigh/CD27high T cells. The junction shows trimming of 0 bases on V and 4 bases on J, plus 11 bases between the germline ends. The germline V gene sets CDR1 to SGHRS and CDR2 to YFSETQ. The CDR3 numbers 15 residues from cysteine through phenylalanine. Only the CDR3 DNA stays, 45 bases, in frame from base 1.

The data originate from a study of blood T cells in healthy people across ages (dated by TCRdb to about 2015). As for the study more broadly: Template switching captured roughly one uniquely barcoded TCR beta cDNA molecule per two T cells in model experiments. To track age-related changes in TCR beta repertoire diversity, the study relied on deep sequencing normalized with unique cDNA molecular identifiers. Four age groups were formed from the donors: young (average roughly 15 years), middle-aged (approximately 40), aged (roughly 58) and long-lived (less than 85). To avoid experimental bias, donors of different ages were randomly spread across the sequencing lanes. Two additional independent replicas of 1 million unique cDNA reads from the same blood draw were analyzed for two donors (one aged 18 to 30 and one aged 80 or older).

Study-wide conclusions, independent of this receptor: Donor CMV infection status was unknown, potentially confounding age-related changes in expanded clonotypes. Compared with the aged group, the long-lived group had more naive CD4+ T cells, fewer expanded clones and increased TCR diversity, suggesting age selection. Since profiling was done on bulk unsorted PBMCs, naive and antigen-experienced compartments could not be conclusively compared. Estimates of total diversity based on one million sequenced T cells were considered lower bounds and underestimates. Observed TCR beta diversity per million T cells fell roughly linearly with age, and a significant reduction was already apparent by age around 39. Observed TCR beta diversity correlated strongly with the percentage of naive T cells measured by flow cytometry.

Library preparation employed 5' RACE. For sequencing, an Illumina HiSeq 2500 was employed. A second roughly 6 to 12 cycle PCR used a sample-barcoded 5' primer and a J-beta primer mix. Each TCR beta cDNA molecule received a unique molecular identifier from a template-switch 5' adaptor carrying 12 random nucleotides. Each sample yielded at least 3 million CDR3-containing paired-end reads. All of the RNA was converted into first-strand cDNA using the Mint cDNA synthesis kit, with a TRBC-specific oligonucleotide serving as the primer. All cDNA was treated with uracil-DNA glycosylase and then went through a first 18-cycle PCR with the universal primers M1SS and BC2_uni_R. Per the authors' processing: Each sample was normalized by randomly selecting 1 million high-quality reads, each carrying a distinct molecular identifier. Instead of being binned into consensus sequences, reads that shared molecular identifiers were thrown out. MiTCR, set to a Q25 quality threshold and the strictest error-elimination algorithm, was used for CDR3 identification, clonotype clustering and error correction. A nonparametric unseen species model with Euler transformation was used to estimate lower-bound total TCR beta diversity. TCRdb redid the processing of the public reads, applying fastp at Q25 and MiXCR, and retained in-frame beta chains. Duplicate CDR3 protein sequences are folded into a single record with the most common DNA and genes. Here the V and J calls rest on TCRdb's processing, not on the authors' analysis. The sample profile shows more than 700,000 distinct CDR3 sequences; about 53% of them were found once. Under 50% of the sample rests with the top ten.

This clonotype was obtained from a man older than 75 in good health. The chain was built from TRBV5-1 and TRBJ1-5, with the identity of the D gene unclear. Sequences were obtained from blood. The DNA sequence follows: TGCGCCAGCAGCTTGGATACGGGGTCTAATCAGCCCCAGCATTTT. Its protein is CASSLDTGSNQPQHF.